The 19 T cell receptor beta chains given below trace back to one sample, sequenced in a study of blood T cell repertoires in COVID-19. The protocol was immunoSEQ multiplex PCR, while the TCRdb copy is restricted to in-frame clones and leaves out a portion. The sample has 120,000 to 150,000 clones, roughly 87% seen once. Sequencing was done on a sample of peripheral blood. All receptors derive from a woman aged 45 to 65 with acute or convalescent COVID-19.

CDR3 region: CASIQTGHTEAFF. The CDR3 nucleotides are TGTGCCAGCATACAGACAGGGCACACTGAAGCTTTCTTT. The chain uses TRBV6-5 and TRBJ1-1; 7 bases match TRBD1. The CDR3 is made up of 13 amino acids. Trimming took 7 bases from V and 3 from J; bases not matched to a gene: 5. From germline, CDR1 is MNHEY and CDR2 SVGAGI.

This clone occurred a few times. The CDR3, as DNA: TGTGCCACCCTGGGACAGAATAATTCACCCCTCCACTTT. Translated: CATLGQNNSPLHF. The J gene is TRBJ1-6, the V gene TRBV15, with 7 bases matching TRBD1. Germline V gives CDR1 LNHNV, CDR2 YYDKDF (reference sequence). With 8 bases clipped from V and 5 bases from J, the junction kept 3 bases outside the gene matches. This CDR3 is built from 13 residues. The variable domain in full, with the rest retrieved from reference TRBV15 and TRBJ1-6, is DAMVIQNPRYQVTQFGKPVTLSCSQTLNHNVMYWYQQKSSQAPKLLFHYYDKDFNNEADTPDNFQSRRPNTSFCFLDIRSPGLGDTAMYLCATLGQNNSPLHFGNGTRLTVT.

In nucleotides, the CDR3 is TGTGCCACCAGGGGGACTAGCGTTGGGGAGCTGTTTTTT. Translated, it gives CATRGTSVGELFF. The chain joins TRBV24-1 to TRBJ2-2; TRBD2 matches 10 bases. This CDR3 region has 13 residues. Trimming cost V 7 bases and J 8 bases; bases outside gene matches: 3. CDR1 and CDR2 from the germline V gene are KGHDR and SFDVKD.

The gene calls are TRBV18 and TRBJ2-3; perhaps TRBD2 as D (6 bases). Germline V gives CDR1 KGHSH, CDR2 LQKENI. The CDR3 covers 15 residues. The V gene lost 3 bases and the J gene lost 1 base, with 11 bases spanning the gap. CDR3 sequence: CASSPWGGGTDTQYF. For the CDR3, the DNA is TGTGCCAGCTCACCTTGGGGAGGCGGCACAGATACGCAGTATTTT. The full variable domain, with the rest looked up from reference TRBV18 and TRBJ2-3, is NAGVMQNPRHLVRRRGQEARLRCSPMKGHSHVYWYRQLPEEGLKFMVYLQKENIIDESGMPKERFSAEFPKEGPSILRIQQVVRGDSAAYFCASSPWGGGTDTQYFGPGTRLTVL.

The chain employs TRBV15 and TRBJ1-1; 7 positions match TRBD1. CDR1 and CDR2 from the germline V gene are LNHNV and YYDKDF (reference sequence). With 0 bases clipped from V and 0 bases from J, the junction kept 10 bases outside the gene matches. This CDR3 is built from 18 residues. The CDR3 bases are TGTGCCACCAGCAGAGATCAGTGGACAGGCACCCTGAACACTGAAGCTTTCTTT. This encodes CATSRDQWTGTLNTEAFF.

This rearrangement joins TRBV5-6 to TRBJ2-1; 10 bases are a match to TRBD2. Losses at the gene ends were 4 bases for V and 4 bases for J; bases not matched to a gene: 8. Germline CDR1 is SGHDT and CDR2 is YYEEEE. There are 16 residues in the CDR3. The CDR3 sequence: CASSPPGLAAYNEQFF. The CDR3 DNA reads as TGTGCCAGCAGCCCACCTGGACTAGCGGCTTACAATGAGCAGTTCTTC.

The V call is TRBV30, the J call TRBJ1-1; possibly TRBD1 for D (5 bases). CDR3 length: 13 amino acids. Germline lookup yields CDR1 GTSNPN and CDR2 SVGIG (reference sequence). Between the trimmed V and J ends, which lost 4 bases and 1 base, there was a span of 10 bases. The CDR3 spells CAWTGRGNTEAFF. In nucleotides, the CDR3 is TGTGCCTGGACAGGGAGGGGGAACACTGAAGCTTTCTTT.

The chain uses TRBV19 and TRBJ1-4; D call uncertain. In germline, CDR1 is LNHDA, CDR2 SQIVND (reference sequence). V dropped 5 bases and J dropped 8 bases, with 15 bases sitting between them. The CDR3 length is 14 residues. CDR3 in amino acids: CASSRSEDGEKLFF. As DNA, the CDR3 is TGTGCCAGTAGTCGGTCGGAAGACGGGGAAAAACTGTTTTTT.

V and J are TRBV5-4 and TRBJ2-5; 8 bases align to TRBD2. This CDR3 has 13 residues. Germline lookup yields CDR1 SGHNT and CDR2 YYREEE (reference sequence). The trim removed 2 bases at V and 5 bases at J, leaving 2 bases unmatched. This CDR3 is CASSFGGAETQYF. Here the CDR3 DNA reads TGTGCCAGCAGCTTCGGGGGGGCCGAGACCCAGTACTTC.

The V gene is TRBV11-2, the J gene TRBJ2-3, with 7 bases aligning to TRBD2. The CDR3 is 14 residues long. With V trimmed by 5 bases and J by 3 bases, 5 bases remained unmatched. Germline CDR1 SGHAT, CDR2 FQNNGV. The CDR3 loop is CASSPGGGTDTQYF. Written as DNA, the CDR3 is TGTGCCAGCAGCCCGGGGGGAGGGACAGATACGCAGTATTTT.

The sample holds one count of this clone. V and J are TRBV30 and TRBJ2-2, with 7 bases identical to TRBD2. The length of the CDR3 is 14 residues. CDR1 is GTSNPN and CDR2 is SVGIG in the germline V gene (reference sequence). The ends lost 6 bases at V and 4 bases at J; junction bases unmatched: 8. The CDR3 reads CACSGTTSTGELFF. The DNA for the CDR3 is TGTGCCTGCTCCGGGACTACGAGCACCGGGGAGCTGTTTTTT.

The chain links TRBV14 to TRBJ2-1, with 11 bases aligning to TRBD2. The germline gives CDR1 SGHDN, CDR2 FVKESK. The CDR3 has 15 residues. J lost 8 bases, V lost 1 base, and 4 bases had no gene match. CDR3 protein: CASSQASGGWYEQFF. Written as DNA, the CDR3 is TGTGCCAGCAGCCAAGCTAGCGGGGGGTGGTATGAGCAGTTCTTC.

The chain links TRBV21-1 to TRBJ2-7; the DNA was not compared with TRBD2, the D call given in the table. TRBV21-1 is recorded as a pseudogene. The CDR3 totals 24 residues. CDR3 nucleotides: TGTGCCAGCAGCAAAGATATCTTTGGGGGGGGGCGCGCCGCCGAACTAGGGTTCTCCTACGAGCAGTACTTC. Translated, it gives CASSKDIFGGGRAAELGFSYEQYF.

The J gene is TRBJ1-1, the V gene TRBV29-1; D unresolved. The CDR3 covers 11 residues. Germline-derived CDR1 and CDR2 are SQVTM and ANQGSEA. The ends were cut back, 3 bases at V and 5 bases at J, with 7 bases in the middle. CDR3 protein: CSVEVQTEAFF. The CDR3 DNA reads TGCAGCGTTGAGGTCCAGACTGAAGCTTTCTTT.

V is TRBV3-1 (or the pseudogene TRBV3-2) and J is TRBJ2-1, with D maybe TRBD2 (6 bases). The CDR3 has 16 amino acids. CDR1 LGHDT and CDR2 YNNKEL come from the germline V gene (reference sequence). V lost 0 bases to trimming and J lost 0 bases, with 9 bases between them. CDR3 nucleotide sequence: TGTGCCAGCAGCCAAGATCGCGGGATCTCCTACAATGAGCAGTTCTTC. It codes for CASSQDRGISYNEQFF.

The V and J genes are TRBV5-1 and TRBJ2-2, with 8 bases fitting TRBD1. The CDR3 runs 14 residues. V was clipped by 4 bases and J by 7 bases; unmatched bases: 6. Germline-derived CDR1 and CDR2 are SGHRS and YFSETQ. CDR3 sequence: CASSLQGGVGELFF. CDR3 DNA sequence: TGCGCCAGCAGCCTACAGGGGGGAGTCGGGGAGCTGTTTTTT.

CDR3 loop: CATSSLREGETQYF. CDR3 DNA sequence: TGTGCCACCAGTTCCCTGCGGGAGGGAGAGACCCAGTACTTC. The chain carries TRBV24-1 and TRBJ2-5, with TRBD2 identical over 9 bases. Germline V CDR1 and CDR2: KGHDR, SFDVKD. The CDR3 sequence is 14 residues long. Trimming cost V 6 bases and J 4 bases; bases outside gene matches: 5.

This clone turned up a few times. The chain couples TRBV19 to TRBJ2-1; 11 bases are shared with TRBD2. The CDR3 covers 14 residues. Unmatched junction bases numbered 0, after V lost 1 base and J lost 7 bases. Per the germline V gene, CDR1 is LNHDA and CDR2 is SQIVND (reference sequence). CDR3 region: CASSIVAGGNEQFF. The CDR3 DNA reads as TGTGCCAGTAGTATAGTAGCGGGAGGGAATGAGCAGTTCTTC. The variable domain in full, with the rest retrieved from reference TRBV19 and TRBJ2-1, is DGGITQSPKYLFRKEGQNVTLSCEQNLNHDAMYWYRQDPGQGLRLIYYSQIVNDFQKGDIAEGYSVSREKKESFPLTVTSAQKNPTAFYLCASSIVAGGNEQFFGPGTRLTVL.

This chain links TRBV7-2 with TRBJ1-2; the match to TRBD1 covers 9 bases. Germline-derived CDR1 and CDR2 are SGHTA and FQGNSA. V shed 2 bases, J shed 8 bases, and the junction held 15 bases outside the gene matches. The CDR3 spans 17 residues. The CDR3 loop is CASSLSSGQGSVEGYTF. The CDR3 nucleotides read TGTGCCAGCAGCTTAAGCTCGGGACAGGGATCAGTCGAGGGCTACACCTTC.